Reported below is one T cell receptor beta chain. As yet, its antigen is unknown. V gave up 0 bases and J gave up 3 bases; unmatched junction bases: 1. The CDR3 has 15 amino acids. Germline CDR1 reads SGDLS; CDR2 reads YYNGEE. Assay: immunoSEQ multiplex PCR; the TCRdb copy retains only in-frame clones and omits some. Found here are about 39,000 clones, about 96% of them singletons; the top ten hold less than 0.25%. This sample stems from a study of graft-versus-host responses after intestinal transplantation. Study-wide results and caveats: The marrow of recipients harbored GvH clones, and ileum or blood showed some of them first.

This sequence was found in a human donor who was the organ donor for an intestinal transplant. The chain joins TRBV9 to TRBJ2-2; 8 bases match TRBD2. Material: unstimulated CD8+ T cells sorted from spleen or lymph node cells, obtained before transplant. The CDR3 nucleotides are TGTGCCAGCAGCGTAGGGCGGGGGGACACCGGGGAGCTGTTTTTT. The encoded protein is CASSVGRGDTGELFF.